These 5 T cell receptor beta chains were all obtained from the same sample, sequenced in a study of blood T cell repertoires in COVID-19. Assay used: immunoSEQ multiplex PCR; TCRdb lists only in-frame clones, some missing. The repertoire includes over 120,000 clones, roughly three quarters of them detected once, and less than 2.5% sits in the top ten. Source material: peripheral blood. The receptor source for this set is a woman aged 60-75 years with acute or convalescent COVID-19.

The J gene is TRBJ2-1, the V gene TRBV5-1; TRBD2 is a possible D gene (6 bases). Per germline, CDR1 SGHRS and CDR2 YFSETQ. Trimming removed 1 base from V and 0 bases from J, with 17 bases in between. CDR3 size: 18 residues. Here the CDR3 reads CASSLSLASGSSYNEQFF. CDR3 sequence (DNA): TGCGCCAGCAGCTTGAGCCTAGCGTCAGGAAGCTCCTACAATGAGCAGTTCTTC.

V usage is TRBV6-2 or TRBV6-3 and J usage is TRBJ1-2, with TRBD1 matching over 12 bases. This CDR3 spans 15 amino acids. Germline CDR1 reads MNHEY; CDR2 reads SVGEGT. After removal of 2 bases from V and 5 bases from J, the junction contained 3 bases not matched to a gene. The CDR3 sequence: CASSYRGQGAYGYTF. Here the CDR3 DNA reads TGTGCCAGCAGTTACAGGGGACAGGGGGCTTATGGCTACACCTTC.

The chain links TRBV6-5 to TRBJ2-7; 9 nucleotides agree with TRBD1. CDR3 size: 13 residues. Unmatched junction bases numbered 7, after V lost 11 bases and J lost 2 bases. CDR1 is MNHEY, CDR2 SVGAGI, per germline. The DNA of the CDR3 is TGTGCCGGCTTAGGACAGGGGACCTACGAGCAGTACTTC. Protein: CAGLGQGTYEQYF.

This chain uses TRBV20-1 with TRBJ2-1, with no clear D. Germline V lookup: CDR1 DFQATT, CDR2 SNEGSKA (reference sequence). The CDR3 has 10 amino acids. V was clipped by 5 bases and J by 8 bases, with 7 bases between them. This CDR3 reads CSALLYEQFF. CDR3 coding DNA: TGCAGTGCTCTACTCTATGAGCAGTTCTTC.

The chain combines TRBV5-1 with TRBJ2-1, with 9 bases lining up with TRBD1. After removal of 0 bases from V and 5 bases from J, the junction contained 9 bases not matched to a gene. Germline V CDR1 and CDR2: SGHRS, YFSETQ. This CDR3 has 17 amino acids. Here the CDR3 DNA reads TGCGCCAGCAGCTTGGTCGTCGGGACAGGGAGGGACAATGAGCAGTTCTTC. Translated: CASSLVVGTGRDNEQFF.